This entry features one T cell receptor (beta chain) sequence. This clone was seen only once. Its antigen is currently not known. Per-base quality was not reported, and no clone a single base away is much larger than it. The library was produced with the immunoSEQ multiplex PCR assay. This is the immuneACCESS table as TCRdb keeps it, with only in-frame sequences that have V and J called. A part of the clones is gone; compared with another copy, unresolved V genes explain less than half, and the rest is unexplained. The sample table records roughly 50,000 clones; 80% to 90% of these occur just once. Approximately 8% of the sample rests with the top ten. The CDR3 holds 16 amino acids from the cysteine to the phenylalanine. Left in the record is the CDR3 DNA by itself, 48 bases read in frame from the first base. According to the germline V gene, CDR1 reads MNHEY and CDR2 reads SVGAGI. V is shortened by 0 bases, J by 4 bases, and the region joining them spans 15 bases.

This sample was included in a study of T cell changes during pregnancy in multiple sclerosis (dated by TCRdb to about 2019). Notes on the research overall: In women with multiple sclerosis, the researchers looked at how the T cell repertoire shifted as pregnancy progressed.

The V and J segments used are TRBV6-5 and TRBJ2-5; TRBD1 is possibly the D segment (7 matching bases). The receptor was isolated from a female donor with multiple sclerosis, enrolled in a pregnancy study. The specimen was CD8+ T cells from peripheral blood mononuclear cells, collected in the second trimester of pregnancy. The nucleotide sequence reads TGTGCCAGCAGTTACTCGCCGGGGGCAGGGGGAGAGACCCAGTACTTC. Its translation reads: CASSYSPGAGGETQYF.